This T cell receptor (beta chain) was documented in a study of blood T cell repertoires in COVID-19. Authors' data handling: Using reference gene primer amplification, nucleated cell counts were estimated. Using immunoSEQ multiplex PCR, the repertoire was profiled, and TCRdb retains in-frame clones only, with some absent. V, J and clone size were drawn from that table, and D and trimming were deduced from the DNA. This sample has about 280,000 clones; around 90% occur once, and the top ten carry less than 2%. The CDR3 is made up of 13 amino acids. Looked up from germline, CDR1 is MNHEY and CDR2 is SMNVEV (reference sequence). Unmatched junction bases numbered 3, after V lost 3 bases and J lost 5 bases.

The chain recombines TRBV27 with TRBJ2-7; 8 positions agree with TRBD1. The sequence was obtained from a woman aged 18-29 years with acute COVID-19. Sequencing was carried out using PBMCs or T cells enriched from blood (not recorded which). The CDR3 loop reads CASSFTGGNEQYF. CDR3 nucleotides: TGTGCCAGCAGTTTTACAGGGGGTAACGAGCAGTACTTC.